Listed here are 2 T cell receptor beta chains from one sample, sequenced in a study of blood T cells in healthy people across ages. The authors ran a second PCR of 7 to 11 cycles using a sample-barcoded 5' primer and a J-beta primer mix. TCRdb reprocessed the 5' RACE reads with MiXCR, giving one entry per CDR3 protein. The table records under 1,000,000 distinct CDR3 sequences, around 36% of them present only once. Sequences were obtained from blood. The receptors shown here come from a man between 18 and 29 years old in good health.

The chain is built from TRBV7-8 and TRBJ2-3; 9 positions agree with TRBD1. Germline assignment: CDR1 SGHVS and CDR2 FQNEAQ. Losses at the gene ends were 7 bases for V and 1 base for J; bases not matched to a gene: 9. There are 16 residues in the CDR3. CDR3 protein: CASNSRWTGGTDTQYF. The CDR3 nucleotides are TGTGCCAGCAACTCACGATGGACAGGGGGCACAGATACGCAGTATTTT.

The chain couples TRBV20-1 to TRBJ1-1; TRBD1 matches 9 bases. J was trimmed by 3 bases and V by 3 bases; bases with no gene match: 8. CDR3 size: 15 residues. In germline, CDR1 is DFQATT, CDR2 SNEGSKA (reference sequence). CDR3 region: CSASLVDRGYTEAFF. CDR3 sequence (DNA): TGCAGTGCTAGTTTGGTGGACAGGGGTTACACTGAAGCTTTCTTT.